This T cell receptor beta chain is drawn from a study of OX40 agonist ivuxolimab in advanced cancers. Repertoires were generated with immunoSEQ multiplex PCR, while TCRdb's copy carries only in-frame clones and drops some. The table has about 46,000 clones, around nine tenths seen once; the top ten hold approximately 12%. Study-wide results and caveats: Certain nonresponders likewise exhibited a low normalized T-cell clonal expansion.

The length of the CDR3 is 15 residues. Trimming took 1 base from V and 2 from J, leaving 7 bases between them. Germline CDR1 and CDR2: SGDLS and YYNGEE. Enrollment shut out patients with autoimmune disease history or systemic immunosuppression. As regards this clone: What it binds is not known.

Sequences were derived from CD4+ or CD8+ T cells sorted from blood, sampled in a trial of the OX40 agonist ivuxolimab. The chain employs TRBV9 and TRBJ2-6, with D unresolved. This receptor was taken from an adult with an advanced solid tumor such as melanoma, head and neck, liver or kidney cancer. The CDR3 coding sequence is TGTGCCAGCAGCGTAACTGTAACTGGGGCCAACGTCCTGACTTTC. It is translated as CASSVTVTGANVLTF. Using reference TRBV9 and TRBJ2-6 for the parts outside the CDR3, the full variable domain is DSGVTQTPKHLITATGQRVTLRCSPRSGDLSVYWYQQSLDQGLQFLIQYYNGEERAKGNILERFSAQQFPDLHSELNLSSLELGDSALYFCASSVTVTGANVLTFGAGSRLTVL.